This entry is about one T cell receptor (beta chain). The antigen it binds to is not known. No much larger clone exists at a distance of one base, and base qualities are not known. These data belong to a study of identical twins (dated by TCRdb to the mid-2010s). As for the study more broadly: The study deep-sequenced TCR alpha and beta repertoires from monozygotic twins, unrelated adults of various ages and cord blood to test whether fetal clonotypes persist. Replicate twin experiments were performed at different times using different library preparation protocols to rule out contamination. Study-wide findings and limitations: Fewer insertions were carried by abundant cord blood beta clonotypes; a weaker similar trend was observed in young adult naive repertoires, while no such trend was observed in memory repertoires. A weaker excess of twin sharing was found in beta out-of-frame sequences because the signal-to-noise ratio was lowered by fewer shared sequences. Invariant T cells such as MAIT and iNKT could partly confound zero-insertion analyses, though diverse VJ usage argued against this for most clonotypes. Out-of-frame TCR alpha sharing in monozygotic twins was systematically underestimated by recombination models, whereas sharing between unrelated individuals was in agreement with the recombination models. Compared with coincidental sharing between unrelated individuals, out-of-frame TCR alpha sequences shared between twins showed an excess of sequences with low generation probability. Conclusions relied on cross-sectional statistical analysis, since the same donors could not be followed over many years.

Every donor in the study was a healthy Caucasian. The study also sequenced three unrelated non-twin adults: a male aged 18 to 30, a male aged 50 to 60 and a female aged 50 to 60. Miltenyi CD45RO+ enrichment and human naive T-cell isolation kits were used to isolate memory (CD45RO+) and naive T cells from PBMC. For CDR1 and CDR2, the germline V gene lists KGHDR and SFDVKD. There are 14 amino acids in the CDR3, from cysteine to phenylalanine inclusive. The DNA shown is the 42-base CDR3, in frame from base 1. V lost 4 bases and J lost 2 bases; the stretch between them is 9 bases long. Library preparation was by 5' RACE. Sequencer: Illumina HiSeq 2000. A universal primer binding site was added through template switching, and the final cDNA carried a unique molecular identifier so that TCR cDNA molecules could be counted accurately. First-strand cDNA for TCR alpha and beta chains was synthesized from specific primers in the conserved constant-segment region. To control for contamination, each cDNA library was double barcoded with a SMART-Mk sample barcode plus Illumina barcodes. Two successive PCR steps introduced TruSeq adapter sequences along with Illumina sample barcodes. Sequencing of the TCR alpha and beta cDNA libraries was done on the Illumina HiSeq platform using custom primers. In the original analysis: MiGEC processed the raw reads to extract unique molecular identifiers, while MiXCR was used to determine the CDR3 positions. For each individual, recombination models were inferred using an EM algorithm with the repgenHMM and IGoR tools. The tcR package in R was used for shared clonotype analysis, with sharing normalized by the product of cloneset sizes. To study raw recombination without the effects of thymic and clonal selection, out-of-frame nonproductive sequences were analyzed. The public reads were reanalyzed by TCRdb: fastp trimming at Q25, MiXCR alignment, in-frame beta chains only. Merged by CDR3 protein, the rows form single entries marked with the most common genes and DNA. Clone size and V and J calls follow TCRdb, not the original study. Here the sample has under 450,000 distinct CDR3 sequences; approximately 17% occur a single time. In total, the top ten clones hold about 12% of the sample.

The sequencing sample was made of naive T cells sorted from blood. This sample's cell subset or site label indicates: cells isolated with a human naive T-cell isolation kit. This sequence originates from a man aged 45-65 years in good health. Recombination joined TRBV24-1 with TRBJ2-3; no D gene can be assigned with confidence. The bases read TGTGCCACCAGTGACATCGAGACCACAGATACGCAGTATTTT. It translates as CATSDIETTDTQYF.